The clone carrying this T cell receptor (beta chain) was detected ten times or more. Its antigen is unidentified. Using RNA transcripts as the source, TCR beta CDR3 regions were amplified. The TCR CDR3 first-round RT-PCR relied on the HTBI primer set. TCRdb ran MiXCR on the multiplex PCR reads and lists one entry per CDR3 protein. The sample lists fewer than 300,000 distinct CDR3 sequences, about 25% occurring once. The CDR3 extends over 13 amino acids. Deletions cut 1 base from V and 5 bases from J, with 11 bases between. Germline CDR1 and CDR2: GTSNPN and SVGIG (reference sequence). These data are taken from a study of T cells in Graves' hyperthyroidism and ophthalmopathy. Study-wide points: Most thyroid clonotypes that were expanded above 0.001 also turned up in blood.

On the basis of clinical symptoms, serum thyroxine and TRAb, thyroid ultrasound and orbital computed tomography, diagnoses were made. The PBMCs studied were ones that came from 8 to 10 ml fresh peripheral blood. This sequence originates from a man aged 40-49 years with Graves' hyperthyroidism that later progressed to Graves' ophthalmopathy. Sequencing was performed on blood. This chain uses TRBV30 with TRBJ1-2; TRBD1 might be the D (6 bases). Written as DNA, the CDR3 is TGTGCCTGGAGTGCGAAGGGGGGATATGGCTACACCTTC. Residues: CAWSAKGGYGYTF.